This T cell receptor beta chain was retrieved from a study of blood T cell repertoires in COVID-19. How the authors handled the data: For nucleated cells, counts were estimated from reference gene primer amplification. Sequencing used immunoSEQ multiplex PCR; TCRdb keeps in-frame clones, though not all of them. V, J and clone size derive from that table, while D and trimming were established from the DNA sequence. The sample gives tens of thousands of clones, 70% to 80% of which show up once; about a quarter is in the top ten. Germline values: CDR1 LNHDA, CDR2 SQIVND (reference sequence). This CDR3 has 16 residues. The V segment lost 2 bases and the J segment 5 bases; nucleotides outside the gene matches: 9.

The sequenced sample was peripheral blood. The V gene is TRBV19, the J gene TRBJ2-1; 7 bases agree with TRBD2. The TCR was taken from a human donor in a cohort sampled during active COVID-19. CDR3: CASSIRGGRGNNEQFF. CDR3 nucleotides: TGTGCCAGTAGTATACGCGGGGGTCGGGGGAACAATGAGCAGTTCTTC.